The TCR beta chain under discussion was sequenced for a study of blood T cell repertoires in COVID-19. The cohort comprised adults aged about 18 to 90 years residing in about two dozen US areas. No more than 2 weeks before study entry, exposed participants had met a case of COVID-19. The germline CDR1 and CDR2 sequences are KGHDR and SFDVKD. V lost 4 bases and J lost 4; bases outside the gene matches: 8. The CDR3 extends over 18 amino acids. Profiled with immunoSEQ multiplex PCR; TCRdb holds only in-frame clones, not every one. This table holds about 200,000 clones, approximately 86% found once. Source material: PBMCs or T cells enriched from blood (not recorded which). The rearrangement links TRBV24-1 to TRBJ2-1, with TRBD2 matching 14 bases. This receptor was obtained from a woman under 40 who had been exposed to COVID-19. CDR3 DNA sequence: TGTGCCACCAGTGACTCCGGACTAGCGGGGGGCTCGTACAATGAGCAGTTCTTC. This sequence encodes CATSDSGLAGGSYNEQFF.